A selection of T cell receptor beta chains follows, all from one sample in a study of T cells after yellow fever vaccination. TCRdb re-called the 5' RACE reads through MiXCR, storing one row per CDR3 protein. The repertoire holds 100,000 to 150,000 distinct CDR3 sequences, about 6.8% seen once, with 2.7% in the top ten. This sample comprised CD4+ T cells sorted from PBMCs, obtained 45 days after the first yellow fever vaccination. These receptors were taken from a young man who received the YFV17D yellow fever vaccine. The CDR3 runs from the conserved cysteine through the conserved F or W. The D gene is left open where the match is weak. Rows may omit the clone size; those that give it use once, few, many or a size class.

clone size	J gene	D gene	V gene	CDR3 protein	CDR3 DNA
many	TRBJ2-1	TRBD1	TRBV5-6	CASSLSRFRDRVSDEQFF	TGTGCCAGCAGCTTATCGAGATTCCGGGACAGGGTGAGCGATGAGCAGTTCTTC
many	TRBJ2-4	.	TRBV3-1	CASSLGRSDIQYF	TGTGCCAGCAGCCTTGGGAGGAGTGACATTCAGTACTTC
many	TRBJ1-1	.	TRBV2	CASSGVRGGTEAFF	TGTGCCAGCAGCGGCGTGAGGGGTGGAACTGAAGCTTTCTTT
many	TRBJ1-5	.	TRBV11-2	CASSLDRINQPQHF	TGTGCCAGCAGCTTGGACAGAATTAATCAGCCCCAGCATTTT
many	TRBJ2-7	TRBD2	TRBV5-4	CASSLASGGTAYEQYF	TGTGCCAGCAGCTTGGCGAGCGGGGGGACTGCCTACGAGCAGTACTTC
many	TRBJ2-7	.	TRBV12-3/TRBV12-4	CASTNLWGTYEQYF	TGTGCCAGCACCAACCTTTGGGGCACCTACGAGCAGTACTTC
many	TRBJ2-3	.	TRBV5-1	CASSWRVPSTDTQYF	TGCGCCAGCAGTTGGAGGGTCCCAAGCACAGATACGCAGTATTTT
.	TRBJ2-7	TRBD2	TRBV10-3	CATTKTSGGAGSYEQYF	TGTGCCACCACCAAGACTAGCGGGGGGGCTGGATCCTACGAGCAGTACTTC
many	TRBJ2-7	.	TRBV12-3/TRBV12-4	CASSFQRWAEQYF	TGTGCCAGCAGTTTCCAGAGGTGGGCCGAGCAGTACTTC
many	TRBJ1-1	TRBD1	TRBV6-5	CASSYSGGQGGGTEAFF	TGTGCCAGCAGTTACTCCGGGGGACAGGGGGGAGGCACTGAAGCTTTCTTT
few	TRBJ1-5	TRBD1	TRBV12-3/TRBV12-4	CASSAQGDQPQHF	TGTGCCAGCAGCGCCCAGGGGGATCAGCCCCAGCATTTT
many	TRBJ2-3	.	TRBV10-3	CAISESADTQYF	TGTGCCATCAGTGAGTCAGCAGATACGCAGTATTTT
many	TRBJ1-4	.	TRBV2	CASSETSLEKLFF	TGTGCCAGCAGTGAAACCTCCCTTGAAAAACTGTTTTTT
many	TRBJ2-2	TRBD1	TRBV9	CASSVGTGNTGELFF	TGTGCCAGCAGCGTAGGGACAGGGAACACCGGGGAGCTGTTTTTT
many	TRBJ1-5	.	TRBV6-1	CASSGPYSNQPQHF	TGTGCCAGCAGTGGCCCCTATAGCAATCAGCCCCAGCATTTT
many	TRBJ2-6	.	TRBV4-3	CASSQEHLSGANVLTF	TGCGCCAGCAGCCAAGAACACCTGTCTGGGGCCAACGTCCTGACTTTC
many	TRBJ1-4	TRBD1	TRBV4-3	CASSQGPDRAGEKLFF	TGCGCCAGCAGCCAAGGTCCAGACAGGGCCGGCGAAAAACTGTTTTTT
many	TRBJ2-7	TRBD2	TRBV7-2	CASSLHPQRGGVGEQYF	TGTGCCAGCAGCTTACACCCTCAGCGGGGGGGGGTGGGCGAGCAGTACTTC
many	TRBJ1-3	.	TRBV20-1	CSARDPGNSGNTIYF	TGCAGTGCTAGAGACCCAGGGAACTCTGGAAACACCATATATTTT
many	TRBJ2-1	TRBD1	TRBV5-1	CASSLAQGGNEQFF	TGCGCCAGCAGCTTGGCACAGGGGGGCAATGAGCAGTTCTTC